Included here is one T cell receptor beta chain sequence, with context. No antigen is known for it. V shed 0 bases, J shed 8 bases, and the junction held 2 bases outside the gene matches. Germline assignment: CDR1 MGHRA and CDR2 YSYEKL. CDR3 length equals 13 residues. The data derive from a study of shared clonotypes between healthy human individuals. Findings and caveats of the study: Estimated clonotype richness was generally higher in naive than memory subsets. Around 5% was the fraction of naive CD4 clonotypes found shared across four donors.

Produced via immunoSEQ multiplex PCR; TCRdb's table is partial and in-frame only. The repertoire holds roughly 520,000 clones, with approximately 94% as singletons. Splitting the CD4+ cells yielded a CD45RA+ naive subset and a CD45RA-negative memory subset. This TCR was recovered from a woman aged 25 to 39 in good health. This sequence joins TRBV4-1 and TRBJ2-5, with 8 bases fitting TRBD2. The sample consisted of naive CD4+ T cells sorted from blood. Subset meaning: CD45RA+ positively selected. The CDR3 coding sequence is TGCGCCAGCAGCCAAGATGCGGGGGGCACCCAGTACTTC. Its translation: CASSQDAGGTQYF.